This T cell receptor (beta chain) was sequenced during a study of blood T cell repertoires in COVID-19. Study overall: Samples taken during acute and convalescent COVID-19 were collected in the United States, Italy and Spain.

From germline, CDR1 is SGDLS and CDR2 YYNGEE. CDR3 length: 14 residues. V was clipped by 0 bases and J by 2 bases, with 8 bases between them. In the study's own analysis: Cell counts per sample came from amplifying reference gene primers. The method was immunoSEQ multiplex PCR; TCRdb's version includes in-frame clones alone and lacks a portion of them. V and J calls and clone size are copied from that table; D and trimming were computed from the DNA. This table holds around 30,000 clones, approximately 95% found once. The source material was peripheral blood. The rearrangement links TRBV9 to TRBJ1-2, with D perhaps TRBD1 (5 bases). The sequence derives from a male donor with active COVID-19. The CDR3 DNA sequence: TGTGCCAGCAGCGTAGGTGACAGCAACTATGGCTACACCTTC. Its protein product is CASSVGDSNYGYTF.